The T cell receptor (beta chain) described here comes from a study of memory CD8 T cells in hepatitis C reinfection. Looking at the study overall: Reinfection meant HCV RNA positivity after two negatives ≥60 days apart. Between 3 and 8 weeks after reinfection detection, peak samples were drawn.

Only in-frame clones appear in the TCRdb table, and some are missing; sequencing was by immunoSEQ multiplex PCR. The repertoire has 40,000 to 45,000 clones, 88% of them found once; the top ten carry more than 0.95%. CDR3 length: 17 amino acids. From germline, CDR1 is LNHDA and CDR2 SQIVND (reference sequence). Between the trimmed V and J ends, which lost 5 bases and 0 bases, there was a span of 18 bases. Documented time point: peak reinfection, 3 to 8 weeks after reinfection detection. No in vitro expansion preceded TCR sequencing of the sorted cells. People who inject drugs from Montreal's HEPCO study were the donors. Total naive CD8 T cells were sorted as viable CD3+ CD8+ CD45RO- cells from two donors.

The J gene is TRBJ2-3, the V gene TRBV19; TRBD1 might be the D (6 bases). The receptor comes from a young man with hepatitis C virus infection. The sequenced material came from naive CD8+ T cells sorted from blood. The CDR3 is CASSSWWTAFSTDTQYF. Written as DNA, the CDR3 is TGTGCCAGTAGTTCCTGGTGGACAGCGTTCAGCACAGATACGCAGTATTTT.